These 20 T cell receptor beta chains were all obtained from the same sample, sequenced in a study of neurological immune-mediated disorders. TCRdb ran MiXCR on the 5' RACE reads and lists one entry per CDR3 protein. The repertoire holds 55,000 to 70,000 distinct CDR3 sequences, with 10% to 12% as singletons. Source material: PBMCs. These receptor sequences come from a man aged 55 to 70 in good health.

This clonotype was counted at least ten times. The chain carries TRBV7-2 and TRBJ2-3; perhaps TRBD2 as D (5 bases). The CDR3 is 14 amino acids. Germline CDR1 reads SGHTA; CDR2 reads FQGNSA. V lost 5 bases and J 0 bases, leaving 9 bases between the germline ends. The DNA for the CDR3 is TGTGCCAGCAGCATGACTACGAGCACAGATACGCAGTATTTT. Protein product: CASSMTTSTDTQYF.

This clonotype was observed many times. J is TRBJ2-7 and V is TRBV28; D possibly corresponds to TRBD2 (6 bases). V was clipped by 6 bases and J by 2 bases, with 20 bases between them. The germline gives CDR1 MDHEN, CDR2 SYDVKM. CDR3 length: 16 amino acids. The CDR3 DNA follows: TGTGCCAGCAGGCAGCACGGAGGGAACGCGGCCTACGAGCAGTACTTC. Translated: CASRQHGGNAAYEQYF.

This clonotype was picked up many times. This chain links TRBV6-5 with TRBJ2-7; D tentatively fits TRBD1 or TRBD2 (5 bases each). This CDR3 has 12 residues. Looked up from germline, CDR1 is MNHEY and CDR2 is SVGAGI. V was pared by 6 bases and J by 6 bases, with 12 bases between. DNA for the CDR3: TGTGCCAGCAGCGGGACCGCTAGCGAGCAGTACTTC. Its translation: CASSGTASEQYF.

The chain uses TRBV10-3 and TRBJ1-4; TRBD1 agrees at 12 bases. V shed 5 bases, J shed 6 bases, and the junction held 10 bases outside the gene matches. The CDR3 sequence is 17 residues long. The germline V gene has CDR1 ENHRY and CDR2 SYGVKD. The CDR3 nucleotides read TGTGCCATCAGTCCCGGGACAGGGGGCCGGGGGGATGAAAAACTGTTTTTT. It yields the protein CAISPGTGGRGDEKLFF.

In its sample, this clonotype was seen many times. The chain couples TRBV24-1 to TRBJ2-1, with D hard to call. The V gene lost 3 bases and the J gene lost 6 bases, with 5 bases spanning the gap. The CDR3 length is 12 residues. Germline V gene data show CDR1 as KGHDR and CDR2 as SFDVKD. CDR3 sequence reads: CATSDRPNEQFF. CDR3 in DNA: TGTGCCACCAGTGATCGGCCCAATGAGCAGTTCTTC.

There are many counts of this clonotype. This chain joins TRBV20-1 and TRBJ1-5; D perhaps matches TRBD1 (5 bases). Germline V gene data show CDR1 as DFQATT and CDR2 as SNEGSKA (reference sequence). CDR3 length: 15 amino acids. The V end was cut by 4 bases, the J end by 0 bases, with 13 bases between. The DNA for the CDR3 is TGCAGTGCTACTATAGCGGGACCTAGCAATCAGCCCCAGCATTTT. Protein: CSATIAGPSNQPQHF.

In this sample, this clonotype turned up many times. This chain connects TRBV3-1 to TRBJ2-1; TRBD2 matches 11 bases. The V gene's germline CDR1 is LGHDT and CDR2 YNNKEL (reference sequence). The CDR3 covers 19 residues. V was pared by 4 bases and J by 8 bases, with 19 bases of the junction left unmatched. Written as DNA, the CDR3 is TGTGCCAGCAGCCCTTCAAAGAGGGGCGGGCTAGCGGGGGGTTATGAGCAGTTCTTC. It encodes CASSPSKRGGLAGGYEQFF.

This clonotype was seen repeatedly, ten times or more. This chain links TRBV7-8 with TRBJ2-7, with 7 positions matching TRBD1. V gave up 5 bases and J gave up 2 bases; unmatched junction bases: 6. Germline loops: CDR1 SGHVS, CDR2 FQNEAQ. The CDR3 contains 14 residues. CDR3 amino acids: CASSTTGDAYEQYF. In nucleotides, the CDR3 is TGTGCCAGCAGCACTACAGGGGACGCCTACGAGCAGTACTTC.

This clonotype has at least ten counts. V and J are TRBV7-3 and TRBJ2-7, with D perhaps TRBD1 or TRBD2 (5 bases each). This CDR3 contains 14 residues. V dropped 6 bases and J dropped 1 base, with 13 bases sitting between them. The germline V gene has CDR1 SGHTA and CDR2 FQGTGA. For the CDR3, the DNA is TGTGCCAGCAGGATTGGGGACCCTTCCTACGAGCAGTACTTC. It codes for CASRIGDPSYEQYF.

This clonotype was seen many times. V is TRBV28 and J is TRBJ2-1, with D possibly being TRBD2 (6 bases). The CDR3 totals 12 residues. Per the germline V gene, CDR1 is MDHEN and CDR2 is SYDVKM. With 7 bases removed from V and 14 bases from J, the gap between germline ends came to 18 bases. CDR3 residues: CASKAAGWPEFF. CDR3 DNA sequence: TGTGCCAGCAAAGCGGCGGGGTGGCCGGAGTTCTTC.

This clonotype was observed at least ten times. The chain joins TRBV24-1 to TRBJ2-5; 8 nucleotides align to TRBD1. CDR1 is KGHDR, CDR2 SFDVKD, per germline. The CDR3 covers 17 residues. The junction had 9 bases not matched to a gene; V was cut back by 4 bases and J by 0 bases. The CDR3 DNA reads as TGTGCCACCAGTGACACTGGACAGGGTGCCCACCAAGAGACCCAGTACTTC. It codes for CATSDTGQGAHQETQYF.

This clonotype showed up many times. J is TRBJ2-5 and V is TRBV5-1; D might be TRBD1 or TRBD2, each matching 6 bases. The CDR3 covers 14 residues. CDR1 is SGHRS, CDR2 YFSETQ, per germline. The V gene lost 4 bases and the J gene lost 5 bases, with 15 bases spanning the gap. This chain's CDR3 is CASSPGGREETQYF. The CDR3, as DNA: TGCGCCAGCAGCCCCGGGGGCCGGGAGGAGACCCAGTACTTC.

This clonotype was recorded many times. The CDR3 DNA follows: TGTGCCAGCAGCAAAACCTCCGGCTCTGGAAACACCATATATTTT. Translating gives CASSKTSGSGNTIYF. J is TRBJ1-3 and V is TRBV7-2, with D unclear. CDR1 SGHTA and CDR2 FQGNSA come from the germline V gene. The CDR3 has 15 amino acids. The germline V and J ends were trimmed by 5 bases and 0 bases, with 11 bases remaining between them.

At least ten counts were recorded for this clonotype. The chain uses TRBV7-2 and TRBJ2-1, with 8 bases aligning to TRBD2. With V trimmed by 7 bases and J by 5 bases, 10 bases remained unmatched. The CDR3 has 15 amino acids. Germline CDR1 and CDR2: SGHTA and FQGNSA. This CDR3 reads CASIKPGLGNNEQFF. CDR3 sequence (DNA): TGTGCCAGCATAAAACCGGGACTAGGGAACAATGAGCAGTTCTTC.

This clonotype was counted at least ten times. The chain uses TRBV12-3 or TRBV12-4 and TRBJ2-1; D is perhaps TRBD1 or TRBD2 (5 bases each). The CDR3 totals 14 residues. Trimming cost V 5 bases and J 5 bases, with 13 bases left between them. In nucleotides, the CDR3 is TGTGCCAGCAGTCCCGGGACCAAGAACAATGAGCAGTTCTTC. Its translation: CASSPGTKNNEQFF.

In its sample, this clonotype was seen many times. V is TRBV7-2 and J is TRBJ1-6; D may be TRBD1 (5 bases). Germline loops: CDR1 SGHTA, CDR2 FQGNSA. V lost 4 bases and J 9 bases, leaving 13 bases between the germline ends. The CDR3 loop spans 14 amino acids. In DNA form, the CDR3 reads TGTGCCAGCAGCTACGGGGGTATTACTTCACCCCTCCACTTT. Translation: CASSYGGITSPLHF.

This clonotype was detected many times. The rearrangement joins TRBV28 to TRBJ1-1; no clear D gene. The CDR3 contains 11 residues. CDR1 MDHEN and CDR2 SYDVKM come from the germline V gene. The germline V and J ends were trimmed by 11 bases and 6 bases, with 13 bases remaining between them. The CDR3 region is CAVQGRAEAFF. The CDR3 DNA follows: TGTGCCGTCCAAGGGCGGGCTGAAGCTTTCTTT. Full variable domain (remainder filled in from reference TRBV28 and TRBJ1-1): DVKVTQSSRYLVKRTGEKVFLECVQDMDHENMFWYRQDPGLGLRLIYFSYDVKMKEKGDIPEGYSVSREKKERFSLILESASTNQTSMYLCAVQGRAEAFFGQGTRLTVV.

This clonotype was counted at least ten times. V gene TRBV5-1 combines with J gene TRBJ2-7; D might be TRBD1 or TRBD2, each matching 5 bases. This CDR3 spans 11 amino acids. The germline gives CDR1 SGHRS, CDR2 YFSETQ. The germline V and J ends were trimmed by 4 bases and 10 bases, with 12 bases remaining between them. CDR3 sequence (DNA): TGCGCCAGCAGCCCGGGGCAGAACCAGTACTTC. Amino acid sequence: CASSPGQNQYF.

This clonotype was detected ten times or more. The chain carries TRBV7-2 and TRBJ2-1, with D possibly TRBD2 on 7 matching bases. The CDR3 is made up of 16 amino acids. Germline V gene lookup returns CDR1 SGHTA and CDR2 FQGNSA. V dropped 5 bases and J dropped 4 bases, with 18 bases sitting between them. CDR3 amino acids: CASSKDKGGGYNEQFF. Here the CDR3 DNA reads TGTGCCAGCAGCAAAGACAAAGGGGGGGGTTACAATGAGCAGTTCTTC.

Ten or more counts support this clonotype. V and J are TRBV5-6 and TRBJ2-5; D is undetermined. The germline V and J ends were trimmed by 4 bases and 4 bases, with 14 bases remaining between them. In germline, CDR1 is SGHDT, CDR2 YYEEEE. The CDR3 contains 14 residues. CDR3 protein: CASSPQNNGETQYF. The CDR3 nucleotides read TGTGCCAGCAGCCCTCAGAATAACGGAGAGACCCAGTACTTC.